This T cell receptor beta chain derives from a study of blood T cell repertoires in COVID-19 (dated by TCRdb to about 2020). Turning to the overall study: Samples from collaborators originated in the United States, Italy and Spain and spanned both the acute and convalescent phases of COVID-19. The repertoires were made available in a free public database intended to serve as a resource for research on the immune response to SARS-CoV-2. The sample metadata nearly always contained a de-identified subject ID, COVID-19 status, age in years and sex. The prospective study material was composed of cDNA or gDNA derived from T cells, B-cell-depleted T cells, or PBMCs. Where available, HLA class I and class II types were obtained from metadata supplied by the sample provider rather than from assay-based typing. The dataset comprised deeply sampled blood TCRbeta repertoires from subjects exposed to, actively infected with, or recovered from COVID-19. Samples were obtained from the ongoing ImmuneRACE study (first 160 participants) and from over 1,000 subjects provided by 6 global collaborators.

TCRbeta CDR3 regions were amplified from genomic DNA by means of the immunoSEQ Assay, a bias-controlled multiplex PCR. In the paper's pipeline: The number of nucleated cells in each sample was estimated by amplification of reference gene primers within the assay. To quantify the absolute abundance of each unique TCRbeta CDR3 rearrangement, sequence reads were collapsed and filtered. For each sample, productive Simpson clonality was calculated as the square root of Simpson's diversity index over productive rearrangements. TCRdb provides this immuneACCESS table in a form limited to in-frame rearrangements. Some clones are lacking; in checked studies, under half of them reflect an unresolved V gene, and why the rest are absent is not known. V, J and clone size derive from that table, while D and trimming were established from the DNA sequence. In all, the sample holds about 200,000 clones, and roughly 90% of those were seen once. The top ten clonotypes cover roughly 19% of the sample.

Results the study describes overall, beyond this receptor: The amount of clinical and demographic metadata varied by source and participant and was provided uncurated.

As regards this clone: Its binding antigen is unknown. Base quality data are lacking; no much larger clone is found one base away.

For CDR1 and CDR2, the germline V gene lists SGHRS and YFSETQ. Trimming at the junction amounts to 4 bases on V and 3 bases on J, and the germline ends lie 7 bases apart. The CDR3 spans 12 residues, from the cysteine through the phenylalanine. Only the CDR3 portion is preserved as DNA: 36 bases, with reading frame beginning at the first base. One collaborating source in Seattle enrolled patients during active infection and followed them longitudinally through the course of disease. Each collaborating institution followed its own protocols to collect whole blood in K2EDTA tubes. Collaborator samples were shipped for TCRbeta analysis as frozen whole blood, isolated PBMCs, or DNA extracted from either sample type.

Sequencing input: peripheral blood. The receptor's source is a man aged 50-59 years with COVID-19, enrolled during active disease. Rearrangement joined TRBV5-1 to TRBJ2-5; no confident D gene assignment can be made. This receptor carries the CDR3 CASSLGKETQYF. The nucleotide sequence reads as follows: TGCGCCAGCAGCCTAGGAAAAGAGACCCAGTACTTC. Supplemented by the reference TRBV5-1 and TRBJ2-5 proteins around the CDR3, the complete variable domain is KAGVTQTPRYLIKTRGQQVTLSCSPISGHRSVSWYQQTPGQGLQFLFEYFSETQRNKGNFPGRFSGRQFSNSRSEMNVSTLELGDSALYLCASSLGKETQYFGPGTRLLVL.